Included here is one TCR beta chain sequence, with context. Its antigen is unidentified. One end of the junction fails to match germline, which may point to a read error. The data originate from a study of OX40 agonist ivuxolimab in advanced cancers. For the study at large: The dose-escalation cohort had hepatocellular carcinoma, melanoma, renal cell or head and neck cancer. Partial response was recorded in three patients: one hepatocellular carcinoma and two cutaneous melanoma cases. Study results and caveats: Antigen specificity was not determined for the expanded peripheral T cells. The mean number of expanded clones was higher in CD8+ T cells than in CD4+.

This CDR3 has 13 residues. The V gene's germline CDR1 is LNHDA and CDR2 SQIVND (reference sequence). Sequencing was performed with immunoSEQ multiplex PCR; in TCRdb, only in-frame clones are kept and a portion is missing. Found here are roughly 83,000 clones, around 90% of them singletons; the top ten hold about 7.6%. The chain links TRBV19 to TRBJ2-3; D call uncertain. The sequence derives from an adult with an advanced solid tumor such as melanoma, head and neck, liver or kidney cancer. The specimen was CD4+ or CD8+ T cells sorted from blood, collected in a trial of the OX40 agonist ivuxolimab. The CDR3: CASNDGSIDTQYF. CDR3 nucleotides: TGTGCCAGTAACGATGGTAGCATAGATACGCAGTATTTT.